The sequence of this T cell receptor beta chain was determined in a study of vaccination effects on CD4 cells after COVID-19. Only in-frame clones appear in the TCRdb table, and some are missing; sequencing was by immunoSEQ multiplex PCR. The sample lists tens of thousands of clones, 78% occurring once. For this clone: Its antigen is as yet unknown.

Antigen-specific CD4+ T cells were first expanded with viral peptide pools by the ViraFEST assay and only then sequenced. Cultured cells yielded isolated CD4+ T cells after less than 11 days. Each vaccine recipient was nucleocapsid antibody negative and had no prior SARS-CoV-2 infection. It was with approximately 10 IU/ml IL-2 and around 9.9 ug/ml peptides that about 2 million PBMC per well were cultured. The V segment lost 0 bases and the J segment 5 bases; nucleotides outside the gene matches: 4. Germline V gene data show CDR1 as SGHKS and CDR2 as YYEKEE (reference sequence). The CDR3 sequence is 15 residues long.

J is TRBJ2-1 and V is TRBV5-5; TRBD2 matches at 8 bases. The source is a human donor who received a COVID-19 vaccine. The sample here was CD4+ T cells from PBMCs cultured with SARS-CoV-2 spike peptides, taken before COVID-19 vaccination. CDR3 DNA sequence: TGTGCCAGCAGCTTGGTGGCGGGGGGCAACAATGAGCAGTTCTTC. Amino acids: CASSLVAGGNNEQFF.